This T cell receptor (beta chain) was recorded in a study of T cells in women clearing cervical HPV infection. The wider study: Case blood drawn at lesion detection; control blood after infection cleared. For cases, blood was sampled a median 149 days after lesion detection, interquartile range roughly 80 to 200 days. Regarding the study as a whole: CIN3+ cases had significantly higher TCR repertoire richness than controls, but evenness did not differ.

Dot-blot hybridization genotyped cervical HPV amplified with MY09/MY11 PCR. Profiled with immunoSEQ multiplex PCR; TCRdb holds only in-frame clones, not every one. The repertoire table contains 20,000 to 25,000 clones. Germline V gives CDR1 LNHDA, CDR2 SQIVND (reference sequence). V was cut by 1 base and J by 6 bases, with 28 bases left in between. CDR3 size: 19 residues. As regards this clone: Its matching antigen is unknown. The read halts 3 residues ahead of the CDR3 end, with the missing end drawn from the germline J gene.

The chain carries TRBV19 and TRBJ2-7; D is possibly TRBD1 or TRBD2 (5 bases each). The specimen was blood buffy coat. The sequence came from a woman between 18 and 69 years old with a cervical HPV16 infection that either progressed to CIN3+ or cleared (not recorded which). The CDR3 sequence: CASSIVTGGLYRWECEQYF. Partial CDR3 DNA: TGTGCCAGTAGTATAGTTACTGGAGGCCTTTACAGGTGGGAATGCGAG.